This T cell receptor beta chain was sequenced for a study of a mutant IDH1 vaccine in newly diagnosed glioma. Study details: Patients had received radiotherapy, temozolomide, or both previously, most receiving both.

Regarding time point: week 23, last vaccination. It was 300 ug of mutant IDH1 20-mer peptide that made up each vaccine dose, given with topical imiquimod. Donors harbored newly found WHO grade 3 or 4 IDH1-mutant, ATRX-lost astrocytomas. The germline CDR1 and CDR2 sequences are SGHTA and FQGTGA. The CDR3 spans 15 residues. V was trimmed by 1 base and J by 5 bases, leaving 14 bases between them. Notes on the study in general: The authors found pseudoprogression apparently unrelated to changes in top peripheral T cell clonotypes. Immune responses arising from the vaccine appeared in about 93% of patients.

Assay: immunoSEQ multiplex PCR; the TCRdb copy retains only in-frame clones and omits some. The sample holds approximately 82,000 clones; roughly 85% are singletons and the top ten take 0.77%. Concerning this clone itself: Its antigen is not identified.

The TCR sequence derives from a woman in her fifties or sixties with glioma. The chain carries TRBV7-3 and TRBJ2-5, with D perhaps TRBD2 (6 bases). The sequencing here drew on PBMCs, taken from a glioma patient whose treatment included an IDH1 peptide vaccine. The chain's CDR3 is CASSLSPGGTETQYF. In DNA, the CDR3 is TGTGCCAGCAGCTTAAGTCCGGGCGGGACGGAGACCCAGTACTTC.